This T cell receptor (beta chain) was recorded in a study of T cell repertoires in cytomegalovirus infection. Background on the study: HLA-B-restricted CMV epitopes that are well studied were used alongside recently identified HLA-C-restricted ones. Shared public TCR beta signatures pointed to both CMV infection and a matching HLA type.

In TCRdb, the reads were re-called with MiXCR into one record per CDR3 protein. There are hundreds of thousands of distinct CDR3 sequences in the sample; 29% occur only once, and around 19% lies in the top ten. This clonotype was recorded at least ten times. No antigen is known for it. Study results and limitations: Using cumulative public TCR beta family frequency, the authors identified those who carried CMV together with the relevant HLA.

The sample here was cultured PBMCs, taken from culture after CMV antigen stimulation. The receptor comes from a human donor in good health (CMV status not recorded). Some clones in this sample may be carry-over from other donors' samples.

CDR3 residues: CASSSGIRYTF. DNA for the CDR3: TGTGCCAGCAGTTCAGGGATCCGCTACACCTTC. The rearrangement joins TRBV27 to TRBJ1-2; a weak D match, TRBD1 (5 bases). The CDR3 loop spans 11 amino acids. Germline V gives CDR1 MNHEY, CDR2 SMNVEV (reference sequence). V was cut by 4 bases and J by 9 bases, with 9 bases left in between.